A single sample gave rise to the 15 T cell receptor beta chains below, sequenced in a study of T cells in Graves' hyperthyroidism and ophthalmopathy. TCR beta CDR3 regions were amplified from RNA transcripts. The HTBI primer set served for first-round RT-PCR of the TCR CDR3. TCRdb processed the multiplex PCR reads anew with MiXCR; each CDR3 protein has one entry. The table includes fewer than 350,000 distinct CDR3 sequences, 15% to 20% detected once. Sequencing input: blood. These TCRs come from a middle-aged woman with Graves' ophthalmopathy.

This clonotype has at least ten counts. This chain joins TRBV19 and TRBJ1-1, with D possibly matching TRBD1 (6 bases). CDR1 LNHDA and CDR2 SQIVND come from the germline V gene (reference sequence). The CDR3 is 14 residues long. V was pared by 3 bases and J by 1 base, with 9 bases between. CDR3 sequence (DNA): TGTGCCAGTAGTATTGGGACACAGAACACTGAAGCTTTCTTT. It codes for CASSIGTQNTEAFF.

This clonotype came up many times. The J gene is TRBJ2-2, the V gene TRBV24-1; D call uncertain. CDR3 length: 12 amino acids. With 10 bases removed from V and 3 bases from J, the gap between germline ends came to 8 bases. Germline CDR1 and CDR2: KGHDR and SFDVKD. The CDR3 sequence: CATRDYTGELFF. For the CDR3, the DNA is TGTGCCACAAGGGATTACACCGGGGAGCTGTTTTTT.

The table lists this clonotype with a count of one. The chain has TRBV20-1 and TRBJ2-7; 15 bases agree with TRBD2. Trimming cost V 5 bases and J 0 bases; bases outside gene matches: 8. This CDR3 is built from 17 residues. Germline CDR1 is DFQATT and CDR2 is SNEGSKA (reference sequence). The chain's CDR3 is CSAAGLAGGTSSYEQYF. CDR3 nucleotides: TGCAGTGCTGCTGGACTAGCGGGAGGGACAAGCTCCTACGAGCAGTACTTC.

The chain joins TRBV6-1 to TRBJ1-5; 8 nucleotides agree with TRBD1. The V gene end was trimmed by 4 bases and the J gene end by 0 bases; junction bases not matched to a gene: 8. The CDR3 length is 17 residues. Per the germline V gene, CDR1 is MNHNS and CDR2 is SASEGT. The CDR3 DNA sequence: TGTGCCAGCAGTGGACAGGGGATCTTATATAGCAATCAGCCCCAGCATTTT. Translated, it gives CASSGQGILYSNQPQHF.

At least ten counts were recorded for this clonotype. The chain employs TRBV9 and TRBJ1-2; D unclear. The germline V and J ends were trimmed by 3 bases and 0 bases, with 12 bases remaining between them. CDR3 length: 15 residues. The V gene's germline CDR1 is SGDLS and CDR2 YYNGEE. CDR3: CASSAQYRPNYGYTF. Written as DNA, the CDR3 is TGTGCCAGCAGCGCCCAGTACCGCCCTAACTATGGCTACACCTTC.

The CDR3, as DNA: TGTGCCAGCAGTATGAGGACGGACGGCTATGGCTACACCTTC. This gives the protein CASSMRTDGYGYTF. The chain combines TRBV12-3 or TRBV12-4 with TRBJ1-2; D gene ambiguous. The CDR3 contains 14 residues. V was shortened by 5 bases and J by 4 bases, with 14 bases between the two germline ends.

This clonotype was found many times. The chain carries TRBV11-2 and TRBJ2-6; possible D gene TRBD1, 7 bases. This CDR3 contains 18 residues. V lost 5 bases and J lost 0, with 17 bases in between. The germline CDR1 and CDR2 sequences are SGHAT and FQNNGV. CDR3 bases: TGTGCCAGCAGCCTAGGGGGGACAGATCACTCTGGGGCCAACGTCCTGACTTTC. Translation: CASSLGGTDHSGANVLTF.

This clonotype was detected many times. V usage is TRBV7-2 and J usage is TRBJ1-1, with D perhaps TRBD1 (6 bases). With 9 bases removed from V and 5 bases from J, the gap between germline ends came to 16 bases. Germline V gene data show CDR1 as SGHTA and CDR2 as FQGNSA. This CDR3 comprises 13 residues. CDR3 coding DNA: TGTGCCAGTAGTCGAACAGGGAGGACTGAAGCTTTCTTT. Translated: CASSRTGRTEAFF.

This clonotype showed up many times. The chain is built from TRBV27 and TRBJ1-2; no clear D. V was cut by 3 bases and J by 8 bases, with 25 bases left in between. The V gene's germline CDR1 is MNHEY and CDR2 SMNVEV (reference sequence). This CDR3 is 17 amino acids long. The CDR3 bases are TGTGCCAGCAGTTTCACCCTTCCTTCTCTTGGTGGCCGAGGCTACACCTTC. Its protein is CASSFTLPSLGGRGYTF.

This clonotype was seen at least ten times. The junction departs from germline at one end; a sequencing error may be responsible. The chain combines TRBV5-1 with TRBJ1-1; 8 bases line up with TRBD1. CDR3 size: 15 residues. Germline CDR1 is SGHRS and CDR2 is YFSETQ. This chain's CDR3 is CASRGTGGMNAEAFF. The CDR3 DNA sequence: TGCGCCAGCAGAGGAACAGGGGGGATGAACGCTGAAGCTTTCTTT. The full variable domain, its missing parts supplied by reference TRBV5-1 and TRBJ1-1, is KAGVTQTPRYLIKTRGQQVTLSCSPISGHRSVSWYQQTPGQGLQFLFEYFSETQRNKGNFPGRFSGRQFSNSRSEMNVSTLELGDSALYLCASRGTGGMNAEAFFGQGTRLTVV.

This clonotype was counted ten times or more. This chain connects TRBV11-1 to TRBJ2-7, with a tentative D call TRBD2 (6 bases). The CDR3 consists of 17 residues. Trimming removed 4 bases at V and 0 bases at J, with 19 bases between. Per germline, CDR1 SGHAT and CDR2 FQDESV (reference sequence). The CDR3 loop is CASSSTRGSGGSYEQYF. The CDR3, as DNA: TGTGCCAGCAGCTCTACCCGGGGTAGCGGAGGCTCCTACGAGCAGTACTTC. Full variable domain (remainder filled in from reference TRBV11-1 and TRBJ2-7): EAEVAQSPRYKITEKSQAVAFWCDPISGHATLYWYRQILGQGPELLVQFQDESVVDDSQLPKDRFSAERLKGVDSTLKIQPAELGDSAMYLCASSSTRGSGGSYEQYFGPGTRLTVT.

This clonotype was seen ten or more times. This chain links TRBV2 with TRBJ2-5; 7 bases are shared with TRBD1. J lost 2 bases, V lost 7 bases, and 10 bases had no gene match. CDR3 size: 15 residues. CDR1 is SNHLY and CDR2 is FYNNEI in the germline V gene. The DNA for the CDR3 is TGTGCCAGCATTCTAGGGACAGATGAACAAGAGACCCAGTACTTC. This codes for CASILGTDEQETQYF.

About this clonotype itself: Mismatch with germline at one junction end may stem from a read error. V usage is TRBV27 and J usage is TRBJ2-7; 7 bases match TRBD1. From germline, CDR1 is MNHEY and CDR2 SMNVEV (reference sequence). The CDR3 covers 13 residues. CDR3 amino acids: CVSRQGSVDDQYF. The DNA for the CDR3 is TGTGTCAGCCGACAGGGATCAGTGGACGACCAGTACTTC.

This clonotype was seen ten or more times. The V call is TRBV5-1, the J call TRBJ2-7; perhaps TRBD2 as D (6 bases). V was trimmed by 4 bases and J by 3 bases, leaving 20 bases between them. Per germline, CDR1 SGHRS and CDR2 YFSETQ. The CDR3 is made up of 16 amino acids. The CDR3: CASSPASGIADYEQYF. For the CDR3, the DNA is TGCGCCAGCAGCCCCGCGTCCGGGATAGCGGACTACGAGCAGTACTTC.

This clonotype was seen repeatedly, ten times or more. The CDR3 sequence is CASSFPSGSLEETQYF. The CDR3 region has the DNA TGTGCCAGCAGTTTTCCTAGCGGGAGTCTTGAAGAGACCCAGTACTTC. The chain has TRBV6-2 or TRBV6-3 and TRBJ2-5; 10 nucleotides line up with TRBD2. This CDR3 spans 16 amino acids. The J segment lost 3 bases and the V segment lost 4 bases, leaving 8 bases of the junction unmatched. From germline, CDR1 is MNHEY and CDR2 SVGEGT.